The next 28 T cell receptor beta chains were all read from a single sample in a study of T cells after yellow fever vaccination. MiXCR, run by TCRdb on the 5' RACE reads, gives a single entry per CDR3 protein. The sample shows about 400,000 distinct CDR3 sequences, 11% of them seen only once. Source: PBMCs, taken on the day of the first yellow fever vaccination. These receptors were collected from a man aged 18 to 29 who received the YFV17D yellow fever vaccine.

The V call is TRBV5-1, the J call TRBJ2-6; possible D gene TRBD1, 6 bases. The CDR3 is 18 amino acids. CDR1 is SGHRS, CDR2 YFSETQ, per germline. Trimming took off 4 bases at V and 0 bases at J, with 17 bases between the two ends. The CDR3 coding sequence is TGCGCCAGCAGCCGGAACCCTCGGGACATCTCTGGGGCCAACGTCCTGACTTTC. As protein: CASSRNPRDISGANVLTF.

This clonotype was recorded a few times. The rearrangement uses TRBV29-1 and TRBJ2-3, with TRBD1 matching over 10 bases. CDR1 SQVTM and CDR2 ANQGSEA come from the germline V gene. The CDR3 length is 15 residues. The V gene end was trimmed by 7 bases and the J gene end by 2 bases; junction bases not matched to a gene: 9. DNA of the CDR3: TGCAGCGCTGCCCCGGGACAGGGGATCACAGATACGCAGTATTTT. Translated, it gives CSAAPGQGITDTQYF.

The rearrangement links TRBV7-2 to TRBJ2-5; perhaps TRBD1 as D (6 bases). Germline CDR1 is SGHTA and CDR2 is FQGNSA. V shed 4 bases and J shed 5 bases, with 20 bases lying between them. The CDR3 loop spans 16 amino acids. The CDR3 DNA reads TGTGCCAGCAGCTACTACTCAGGGGCCCGTTGGGAGACCCAGTACTTC. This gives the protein CASSYYSGARWETQYF. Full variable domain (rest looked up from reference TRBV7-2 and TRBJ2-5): GAGVSQSPSNKVTEKGKDVELRCDPISGHTALYWYRQSLGQGLEFLIYFQGNSAPDKSGLPSDRFSAERTGGSVSTLTIQRTQQEDSAVYLCASSYYSGARWETQYFGPGTRLLVL.

The CDR3 loop reads CASSPLEREGYTF. The CDR3 nucleotides read TGTGCCAGCAGTCCCCTGGAGAGGGAAGGCTACACCTTC. The gene calls are TRBV28 and TRBJ1-2; the D is unclear. CDR3 length: 13 residues. Germline CDR1 and CDR2: MDHEN and SYDVKM. The ends were cut back, 5 bases at V and 8 bases at J, with 15 bases in the middle.

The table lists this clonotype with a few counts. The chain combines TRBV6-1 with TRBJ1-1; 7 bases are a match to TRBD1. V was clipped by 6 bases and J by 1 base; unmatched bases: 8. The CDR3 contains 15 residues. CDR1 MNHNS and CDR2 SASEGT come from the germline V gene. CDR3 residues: CASRVGDRANTEAFF. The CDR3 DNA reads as TGTGCCAGCAGGGTTGGTGACAGGGCGAACACTGAAGCTTTCTTT.

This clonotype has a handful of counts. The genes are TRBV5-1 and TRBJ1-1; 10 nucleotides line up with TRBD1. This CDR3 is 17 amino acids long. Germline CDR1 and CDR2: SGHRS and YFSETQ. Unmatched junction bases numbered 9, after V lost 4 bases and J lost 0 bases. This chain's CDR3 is CASSAGQGGEVNTEAFF. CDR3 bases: TGCGCCAGCAGCGCAGGACAGGGGGGCGAAGTGAACACTGAAGCTTTCTTT.

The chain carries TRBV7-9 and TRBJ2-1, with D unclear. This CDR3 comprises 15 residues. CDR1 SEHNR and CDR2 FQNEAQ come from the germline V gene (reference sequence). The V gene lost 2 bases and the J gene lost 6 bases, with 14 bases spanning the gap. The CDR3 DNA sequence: TGTGCCAGCAGCTTATTGTTAGGTTTGGGCAATGAGCAGTTCTTC. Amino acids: CASSLLLGLGNEQFF. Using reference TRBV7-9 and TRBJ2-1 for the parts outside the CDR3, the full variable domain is DTGVSQNPRHKITKRGQNVTFRCDPISEHNRLYWYRQTLGQGPEFLTYFQNEAQLEKSRLLSDRFSAERPKGSFSTLEIQRTEQGDSAMYLCASSLLLGLGNEQFFGPGTRLTVL.

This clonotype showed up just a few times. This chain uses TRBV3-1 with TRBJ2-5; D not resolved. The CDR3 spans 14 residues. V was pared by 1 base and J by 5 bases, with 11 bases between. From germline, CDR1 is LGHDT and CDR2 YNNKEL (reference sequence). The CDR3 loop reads CASSQVYAGETQYF. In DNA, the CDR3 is TGTGCCAGCAGCCAAGTTTACGCCGGGGAGACCCAGTACTTC.

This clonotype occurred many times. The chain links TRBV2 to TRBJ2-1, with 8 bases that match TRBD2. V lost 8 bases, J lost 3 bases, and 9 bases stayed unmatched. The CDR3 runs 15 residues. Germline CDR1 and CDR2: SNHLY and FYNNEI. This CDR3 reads CASAAQAGGYNEQFF. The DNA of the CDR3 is TGTGCCAGCGCGGCCCAGGCGGGGGGCTACAATGAGCAGTTCTTC.

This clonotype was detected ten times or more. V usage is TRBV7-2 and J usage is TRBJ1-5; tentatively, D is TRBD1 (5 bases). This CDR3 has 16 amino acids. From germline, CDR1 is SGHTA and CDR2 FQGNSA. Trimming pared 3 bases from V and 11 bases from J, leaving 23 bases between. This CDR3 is CASSFLTSGRSWAQHF. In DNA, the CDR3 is TGTGCCAGCAGCTTCCTAACGTCAGGGCGATCGTGGGCCCAGCATTTT.

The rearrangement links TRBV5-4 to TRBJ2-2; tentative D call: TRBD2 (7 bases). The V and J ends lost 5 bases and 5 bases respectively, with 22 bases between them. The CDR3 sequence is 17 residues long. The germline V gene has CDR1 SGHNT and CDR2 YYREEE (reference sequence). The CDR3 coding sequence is TGTGCCAGCAGTTGGGATGGGGGGCCCGGGGGGACCGGGGAGCTGTTTTTT. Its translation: CASSWDGGPGGTGELFF.

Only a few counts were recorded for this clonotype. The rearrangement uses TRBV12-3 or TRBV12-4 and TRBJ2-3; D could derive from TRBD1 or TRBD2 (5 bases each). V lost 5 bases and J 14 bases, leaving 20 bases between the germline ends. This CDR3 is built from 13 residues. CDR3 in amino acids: CASSGQTGTGGYF. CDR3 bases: TGTGCCAGCAGTGGGCAGACCGGGACCGGAGGGTATTTT.

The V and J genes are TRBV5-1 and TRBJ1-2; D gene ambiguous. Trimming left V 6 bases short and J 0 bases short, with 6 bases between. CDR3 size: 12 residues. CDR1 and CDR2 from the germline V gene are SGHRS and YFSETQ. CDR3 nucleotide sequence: TGCGCCAGCACCGATACTAACTATGGCTACACCTTC. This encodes CASTDTNYGYTF. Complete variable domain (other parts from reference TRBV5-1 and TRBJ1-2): KAGVTQTPRYLIKTRGQQVTLSCSPISGHRSVSWYQQTPGQGLQFLFEYFSETQRNKGNFPGRFSGRQFSNSRSEMNVSTLELGDSALYLCASTDTNYGYTFGSGTRLTVV.

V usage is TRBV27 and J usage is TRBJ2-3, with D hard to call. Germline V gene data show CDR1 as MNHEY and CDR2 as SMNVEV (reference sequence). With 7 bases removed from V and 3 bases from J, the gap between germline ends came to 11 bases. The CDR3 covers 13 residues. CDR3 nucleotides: TGTGCCAGCAAAACACGGGCAACAGATACGCAGTATTTT. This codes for CASKTRATDTQYF.

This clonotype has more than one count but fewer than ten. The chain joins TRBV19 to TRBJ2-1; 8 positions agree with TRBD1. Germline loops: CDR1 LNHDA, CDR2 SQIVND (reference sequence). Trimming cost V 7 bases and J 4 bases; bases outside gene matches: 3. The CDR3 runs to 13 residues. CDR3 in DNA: TGTGCCAGTATGGACAGGGCTTACAATGAGCAGTTCTTC. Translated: CASMDRAYNEQFF. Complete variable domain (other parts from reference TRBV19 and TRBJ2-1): DGGITQSPKYLFRKEGQNVTLSCEQNLNHDAMYWYRQDPGQGLRLIYYSQIVNDFQKGDIAEGYSVSREKKESFPLTVTSAQKNPTAFYLCASMDRAYNEQFFGPGTRLTVL.

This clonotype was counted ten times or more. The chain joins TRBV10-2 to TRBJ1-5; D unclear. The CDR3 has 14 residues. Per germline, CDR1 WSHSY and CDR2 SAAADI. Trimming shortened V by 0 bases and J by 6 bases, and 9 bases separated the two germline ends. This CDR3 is CASSESDWGQPQHF. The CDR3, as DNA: TGCGCCAGCAGTGAGTCCGATTGGGGTCAGCCCCAGCATTTT.

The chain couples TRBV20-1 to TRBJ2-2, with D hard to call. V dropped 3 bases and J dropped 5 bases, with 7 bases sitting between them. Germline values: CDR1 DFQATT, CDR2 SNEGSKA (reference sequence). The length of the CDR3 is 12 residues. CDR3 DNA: TGCAGTGCTAGCGATCAAACCGGGGAGCTGTTTTTT. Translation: CSASDQTGELFF.

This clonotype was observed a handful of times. The CDR3, as DNA: TGTGCCAGCAGTTACAAAAATGAAGCTTTCTTT. Translated: CASSYKNEAFF. The V and J genes are TRBV6-2 or TRBV6-3 and TRBJ1-1; no firm D call. Germline V lookup: CDR1 MNHEY, CDR2 SVGEGT. V was cut by 2 bases and J by 7 bases, with 5 bases left in between. CDR3 length: 11 residues.

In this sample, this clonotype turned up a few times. The CDR3 sequence is CASSLAWQQYAPDTGELFF. CDR3 nucleotide sequence: TGTGCCAGCAGCTTAGCGTGGCAGCAATACGCGCCAGACACCGGGGAGCTGTTTTTT. The J gene is TRBJ2-2, the V gene TRBV7-2; D remains ambiguous. CDR3 length equals 19 residues. Germline V gene sequence: CDR1 SGHTA, CDR2 FQGNSA. V shed 0 bases and J shed 3 bases, with 20 bases lying between them.

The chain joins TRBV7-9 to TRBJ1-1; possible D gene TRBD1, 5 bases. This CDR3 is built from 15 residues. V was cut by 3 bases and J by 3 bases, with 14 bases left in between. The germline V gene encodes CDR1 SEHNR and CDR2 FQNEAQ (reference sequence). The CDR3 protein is CASSFLGGMDTEAFF. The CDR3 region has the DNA TGTGCCAGCAGCTTCCTCGGGGGGATGGACACTGAAGCTTTCTTT.

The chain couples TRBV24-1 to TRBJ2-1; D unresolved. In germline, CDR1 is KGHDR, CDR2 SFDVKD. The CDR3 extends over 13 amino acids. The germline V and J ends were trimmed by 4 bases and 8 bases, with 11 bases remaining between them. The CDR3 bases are TGTGCCACCAGTGAAAACAGCTGGGATGAGCAGTTCTTC. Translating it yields CATSENSWDEQFF.

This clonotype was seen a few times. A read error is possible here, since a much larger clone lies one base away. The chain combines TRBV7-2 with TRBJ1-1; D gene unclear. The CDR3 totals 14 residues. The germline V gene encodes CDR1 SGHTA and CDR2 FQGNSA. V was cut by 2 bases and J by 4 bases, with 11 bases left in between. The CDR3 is CASSLTRCSTEAFF. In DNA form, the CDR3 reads TGTGCCAGCAGCTTAACGAGGTGCAGCACTGAAGCTTTCTTT.

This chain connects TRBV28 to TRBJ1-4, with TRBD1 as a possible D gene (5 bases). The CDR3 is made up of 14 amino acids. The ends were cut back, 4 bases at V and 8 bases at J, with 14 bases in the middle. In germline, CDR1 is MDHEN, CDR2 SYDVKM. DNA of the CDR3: TGTGCCAGCAGTTGGAGGTCAGGGTGGGAAAAACTGTTTTTT. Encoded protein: CASSWRSGWEKLFF.

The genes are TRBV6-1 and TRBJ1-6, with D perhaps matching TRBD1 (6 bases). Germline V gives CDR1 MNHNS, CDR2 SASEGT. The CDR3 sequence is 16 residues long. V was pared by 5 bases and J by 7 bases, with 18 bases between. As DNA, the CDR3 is TGTGCCAGCAGTCTGCACTTAGGACAGCGGAATTCACCCCTCCACTTT. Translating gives CASSLHLGQRNSPLHF.

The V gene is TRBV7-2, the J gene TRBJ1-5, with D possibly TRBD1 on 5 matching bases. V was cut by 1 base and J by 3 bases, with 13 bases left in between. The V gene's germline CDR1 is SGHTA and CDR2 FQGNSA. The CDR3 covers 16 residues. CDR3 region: CASSLDPGRYNQPQHF. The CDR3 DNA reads TGTGCCAGCAGCTTAGATCCAGGGAGATACAATCAGCCCCAGCATTTT.

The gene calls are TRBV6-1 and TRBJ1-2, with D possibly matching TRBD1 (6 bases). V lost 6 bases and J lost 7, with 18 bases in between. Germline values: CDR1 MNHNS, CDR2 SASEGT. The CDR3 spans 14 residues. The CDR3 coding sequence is TGTGCCAGCAGCCCCAGGGGAGACTCGAGTGGCTACACCTTC. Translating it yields CASSPRGDSSGYTF.

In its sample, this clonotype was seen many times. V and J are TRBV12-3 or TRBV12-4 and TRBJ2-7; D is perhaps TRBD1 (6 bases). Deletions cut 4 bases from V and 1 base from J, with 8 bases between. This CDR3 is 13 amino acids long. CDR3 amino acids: CASSSGQSYEQYF. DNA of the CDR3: TGTGCCAGCAGTTCAGGACAGTCCTACGAGCAGTACTTC.

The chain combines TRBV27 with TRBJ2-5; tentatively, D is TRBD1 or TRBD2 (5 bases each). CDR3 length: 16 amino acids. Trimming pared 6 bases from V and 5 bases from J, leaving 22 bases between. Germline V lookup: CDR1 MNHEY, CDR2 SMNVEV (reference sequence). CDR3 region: CASRWTGQAGIETQYF. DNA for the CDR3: TGTGCCAGCAGGTGGACGGGGCAGGCAGGGATCGAGACCCAGTACTTC.